The 21 T cell receptor beta chains in this list originate from one sample, sequenced in a study of beta chain features in type 1 diabetes. Investigators reverse transcribed all isolated RNA, so they sequenced expressed TCRB transcripts. Clones were sequenced by immunoSEQ multiplex PCR, and TCRdb holds only the in-frame ones, with some missing. Of 810,000 or so clones in the sample, roughly 15% were seen once. The sequenced sample consisted of naive CD4+ T cells from blood. Receptor source: a woman in her late teens or twenties in good health.

The rearrangement joins TRBV7-3 to TRBJ2-3, with 7 bases matching TRBD2. The germline V gene encodes CDR1 SGHTA and CDR2 FQGTGA. J lost 6 bases, V lost 2 bases, and 5 bases had no gene match. The CDR3 runs 14 residues. As DNA, the CDR3 is TGTGCCAGCAGCTTAGGCGGGGGTGTGGATACGCAGTATTTT. Amino acids: CASSLGGGVDTQYF. Combining the CDR3 with reference TRBV7-3 and TRBJ2-3 gives the whole variable domain GAGVSQTPSNKVTEKGKYVELRCDPISGHTALYWYRQSLGQGPEFLIYFQGTGAADDSGLPNDRFFAVRPEGSVSTLKIQRTERGDSAVYLCASSLGGGVDTQYFGPGTRLTVL.

This chain joins TRBV20-1 and TRBJ2-3; D gene uncertain. Between the trimmed V and J ends, which lost 5 bases and 3 bases, there was a span of 6 bases. Germline assignment: CDR1 DFQATT and CDR2 SNEGSKA (reference sequence). The CDR3 has 11 amino acids. The CDR3, as DNA: TGCAGTGCTCTGGGAACAGATACGCAGTATTTT. Protein sequence: CSALGTDTQYF.

This chain joins TRBV7-2 and TRBJ2-7; TRBD2 matches 10 bases. The trim removed 1 base at V and 7 bases at J, leaving 7 bases unmatched. In germline, CDR1 is SGHTA, CDR2 FQGNSA. This CDR3 is built from 15 residues. DNA of the CDR3: TGTGCCAGCAGCTTAGTATCTAGCGGGAGTCGTGAGCAGTACTTC. Amino acid sequence: CASSLVSSGSREQYF. Supplemented by reference TRBV7-2 and TRBJ2-7, the full variable domain reads GAGVSQSPSNKVTEKGKDVELRCDPISGHTALYWYRQSLGQGLEFLIYFQGNSAPDKSGLPSDRFSAERTGGSVSTLTIQRTQQEDSAVYLCASSLVSSGSREQYFGPGTRLTVT.

CDR3 DNA: TGCAGCGTTGAAGATCCCACCGGACAGACCTACGAGCAGTACTTC. This gives the protein CSVEDPTGQTYEQYF. V gene TRBV29-1 combines with J gene TRBJ2-7; maybe TRBD1 (6 bases). The CDR3 is 15 residues long. Germline values: CDR1 SQVTM, CDR2 ANQGSEA. V lost 0 bases and J 2 bases, leaving 14 bases between the germline ends.

This clone was observed a handful of times. The DNA is left out, because the CDR3 cannot be placed on it with certainty; the CDR3 is given as TCRdb lists it. J is TRBJ1-1 and V is TRBV29-1; TRBD1 is the table's D call and was not checked against the DNA. The CDR3 contains 12 residues when both ends are counted. Germline loops: CDR1 SQVTM, CDR2 ANQGSEA. This CDR3 reads CSVGLGARWTFF.

The chain joins TRBV28 to TRBJ2-5, with 9 bases identical to TRBD2. This CDR3 is 15 amino acids long. J was trimmed by 5 bases and V by 6 bases; bases with no gene match: 10. CDR1 MDHEN and CDR2 SYDVKM come from the germline V gene. Here the CDR3 reads CASSIVGAGGETQYF. CDR3 DNA: TGTGCCAGCAGCATCGTGGGGGCGGGAGGGGAGACCCAGTACTTC.

In its sample, this clone was seen a few times. The V gene is TRBV7-9, the J gene TRBJ2-1; D tentatively fits TRBD1 or TRBD2 (5 bases each). The CDR3 sequence is 15 residues long. Germline CDR1 is SEHNR and CDR2 is FQNEAQ (reference sequence). Trimming cost V 5 bases and J 6 bases, with 17 bases left between them. DNA for the CDR3: TGTGCCAGCAGCCCCCACGGGACCTTCATCAATGAGCAGTTCTTC. Residues: CASSPHGTFINEQFF.

This clone was detected a few times. V gene TRBV2 combines with J gene TRBJ2-3, with TRBD2 matching over 13 bases. V lost 8 bases and J lost 6; bases outside the gene matches: 5. Germline CDR1 and CDR2: SNHLY and FYNNEI. The CDR3 is made up of 14 amino acids. CDR3: CASGLAGVGDTQYF. Written as DNA, the CDR3 is TGTGCCAGCGGACTAGCGGGAGTAGGGGATACGCAGTATTTT.

This sequence joins TRBV18 and TRBJ2-1; 8 nucleotides agree with TRBD1. J lost 7 bases, V lost 5 bases, and 10 bases had no gene match. Germline CDR1 reads KGHSH; CDR2 reads LQKENI. CDR3 length: 15 residues. CDR3 in amino acids: CASSSWQGAGNEQFF. The CDR3 DNA sequence: TGTGCCAGCTCATCTTGGCAGGGGGCTGGGAATGAGCAGTTCTTC.

The chain combines TRBV5-1 with TRBJ2-5, with D perhaps TRBD1 (5 bases). This CDR3 is built from 13 residues. The ends were cut back, 4 bases at V and 4 bases at J, with 11 bases in the middle. Germline V gene data show CDR1 as SGHRS and CDR2 as YFSETQ. CDR3 DNA sequence: TGCGCCAGCAGCCCCCTAACAGGAGAGACCCAGTACTTC. Residues: CASSPLTGETQYF.

This sequence joins TRBV7-6 and TRBJ2-7; a possible D gene is TRBD1 (6 bases). Germline loops: CDR1 SGHVS, CDR2 FNYEAQ. Trimming pared 4 bases from V and 0 bases from J, leaving 13 bases between. The CDR3 is 15 amino acids. The CDR3 DNA follows: TGTGCCAGCAGCTCCAATCAGGGGAGCTCCTACGAGCAGTACTTC. It translates to CASSSNQGSSYEQYF.

The chain carries TRBV7-2 and TRBJ2-3, with 9 bases that match TRBD1. Germline V gene sequence: CDR1 SGHTA, CDR2 FQGNSA. The CDR3 totals 15 residues. J was trimmed by 4 bases and V by 5 bases; bases with no gene match: 7. The CDR3 DNA sequence: TGTGCCAGCAGCCACAGACAGGGGGTGTCAGATACGCAGTATTTT. Its translation: CASSHRQGVSDTQYF. Looking up the rest from reference TRBV7-2 and TRBJ2-3 gives the full variable domain: GAGVSQSPSNKVTEKGKDVELRCDPISGHTALYWYRQSLGQGLEFLIYFQGNSAPDKSGLPSDRFSAERTGGSVSTLTIQRTQQEDSAVYLCASSHRQGVSDTQYFGPGTRLTVL.

This clone turned up a few times. The chain couples TRBV28 to TRBJ1-5; tentative D call: TRBD1 (5 bases). The V end was cut by 8 bases, the J end by 1 base, with 18 bases between. The CDR3 is 16 amino acids. Germline lookup yields CDR1 MDHEN and CDR2 SYDVKM. The CDR3 sequence: CASLPYGTTSNQPQHF. CDR3 sequence (DNA): TGTGCCAGCCTCCCTTATGGGACTACAAGCAATCAGCCCCAGCATTTT.

The CDR3 DNA follows: TGTGCCAGCAGACGATCCGGGACAGGGCGGGAAAAACTGTTTTTT. It translates to CASRRSGTGREKLFF. The chain employs TRBV6-5 and TRBJ1-4; 9 bases agree with TRBD1. Germline V CDR1 and CDR2: MNHEY, SVGAGI. CDR3 size: 15 residues. Trimming at V came to 6 bases and at J to 8 bases, leaving 10 bases not matched to a gene.

This chain links TRBV11-3 with TRBJ2-1; TRBD1 or TRBD2 may be the D gene (5 bases each). The V and J ends lost 5 bases and 8 bases respectively, with 19 bases between them. Germline CDR1 is SGHNT and CDR2 is YENEEA. This CDR3 has 15 amino acids. This CDR3 is CASSQGQGREHEQFF. The CDR3 nucleotides are TGTGCCAGCAGCCAAGGGCAGGGACGTGAACATGAGCAGTTCTTC.

The chain carries TRBV4-3 and TRBJ2-5; no definite D call. V was trimmed by 4 bases and J by 1 base, leaving 13 bases between them. This CDR3 has 15 amino acids. Germline-derived CDR1 and CDR2 are LGHNA and YSLEER. The DNA of the CDR3 is TGCGCCAGCAGCCCAGCTTTCGGGTTCCAAGAGACCCAGTACTTC. As protein: CASSPAFGFQETQYF.

This clone turned up a few times. This chain uses TRBV7-2 with TRBJ2-5; the match to TRBD1 covers 7 bases. Near its end, the DNA agrees better with TRBJ2-7, so the J call may be wrong. Per the germline V gene, CDR1 is SGHTA and CDR2 is FQGNSA. The CDR3 consists of 16 residues. The CDR3 spells CASSWKGGPPSYEQYF. CDR3 in DNA: TGTGCCAGCAGCTGGAAAGGGGGCCCGCCCTCCTACGAGCAGTACTTC.

The chain joins TRBV18 to TRBJ1-5, with 9 nucleotides matching TRBD1. V shed 4 bases and J 7 bases; nucleotides not matched to a gene: 5. The germline V gene has CDR1 KGHSH and CDR2 LQKENI. This CDR3 is built from 14 residues. The CDR3 DNA reads as TGTGCCAGCTCACTACAGGGGGCGAAGCAGCCCCAGCATTTT. It is translated as CASSLQGAKQPQHF. Together with reference TRBV18 and TRBJ1-5, the CDR3 gives the full variable domain: NAGVMQNPRHLVRRRGQEARLRCSPMKGHSHVYWYRQLPEEGLKFMVYLQKENIIDESGMPKERFSAEFPKEGPSILRIQQVVRGDSAAYFCASSLQGAKQPQHFGDGTRLSIL.

This clone was observed a single time. The V call is TRBV9, the J call TRBJ2-7; D remains unclear. Germline CDR1 reads SGDLS; CDR2 reads YYNGEE. Trimming removed 0 bases from V and 0 bases from J, with 7 bases in between. The CDR3 is made up of 14 amino acids. CDR3 loop: CASSVDHGSYEQYF. Written as DNA, the CDR3 is TGTGCCAGCAGCGTAGATCACGGCTCCTACGAGCAGTACTTC.

This clone has more than one count but fewer than ten. This chain connects TRBV18 to TRBJ2-5, with D perhaps TRBD1 or TRBD2 (5 bases each). With 8 bases removed from V and 1 base from J, the gap between germline ends came to 17 bases. This CDR3 spans 15 amino acids. Germline CDR1 KGHSH, CDR2 LQKENI. The CDR3: CASTRDLQTQETQYF. CDR3 bases: TGTGCCAGCACCCGGGACCTACAAACCCAAGAGACCCAGTACTTC.

V gene TRBV7-2 combines with J gene TRBJ2-2; D is uncertain. The germline CDR1 and CDR2 sequences are SGHTA and FQGNSA. V shed 5 bases and J shed 4 bases, with 11 bases lying between them. The CDR3 has 14 residues. The CDR3 DNA is TGTGCCAGCAGCCGACGGAATCCCACCGGGGAGCTGTTTTTT. It translates to CASSRRNPTGELFF.